The 18 T cell receptor beta chains given below trace back to one sample, sequenced in a study of human T cells and chemical hapten exposure. Sample time point: patch test 1, 2 weeks after DPC sensitization. Treatment indicated: therapeutic diphenylcyclopropenone sensitization with weekly scalp DPC. TCRdb re-called the RACE reads through MiXCR, storing one row per CDR3 protein. The table records some 350,000 distinct CDR3 sequences, approximately 6.3% of them present only once. This material consisted of whole blood, taken in connection with sensitization to the hapten diphenylcyclopropenone (DPC). The origin of the receptors is a woman aged 18 to 35 with alopecia areata. Some clones in this sample may be carry-over from other donors' samples.

This clonotype was detected a few times. The chain is built from TRBV7-9 and TRBJ2-1; no clear D. V shed 0 bases and J shed 5 bases, with 8 bases lying between them. CDR3 length equals 14 residues. Per the germline V gene, CDR1 is SEHNR and CDR2 is FQNEAQ (reference sequence). This CDR3 reads CASSLAVAHNEQFF. CDR3 DNA sequence: TGTGCCAGCAGCTTAGCGGTAGCCCACAATGAGCAGTTCTTC.

This chain links TRBV11-2 with TRBJ2-1, with 8 bases aligning to TRBD1. From germline, CDR1 is SGHAT and CDR2 FQNNGV. V dropped 5 bases and J dropped 0; count of bases not matched to a gene: 9. The CDR3 has 17 amino acids. CDR3 sequence reads: CASSIQGAFNSYNEQFF. The CDR3 region has the DNA TGTGCCAGCAGCATTCAGGGGGCGTTTAACTCCTACAATGAGCAGTTCTTC. Looking up the rest from reference TRBV11-2 and TRBJ2-1 gives the full variable domain: EAGVAQSPRYKIIEKRQSVAFWCNPISGHATLYWYQQILGQGPKLLIQFQNNGVVDDSQLPKDRFSAERLKGVDSTLKIQPAKLEDSAVYLCASSIQGAFNSYNEQFFGPGTRLTVL.

This chain links TRBV6-2 or TRBV6-3 with TRBJ2-5; D perhaps matches TRBD2 (6 bases). The CDR3 runs 15 residues. V was cut by 2 bases and J by 1 base, with 11 bases left in between. Germline values: CDR1 MNHEY, CDR2 SVGEGT. CDR3 nucleotides: TGTGCCAGCAGTTACGGTCCGGGACTCCAAGAGACCCAGTACTTC. It is translated as CASSYGPGLQETQYF.

The table lists this clonotype with a few counts. The chain carries TRBV7-2 and TRBJ1-5; 9 nucleotides match TRBD1. Trimming cost V 1 base and J 7 bases; bases outside gene matches: 11. Germline values: CDR1 SGHTA, CDR2 FQGNSA. The CDR3 loop spans 17 amino acids. In DNA, the CDR3 is TGTGCCAGCAGCTTAGGGCAACCTACAGGGGGCGGCCAGCCCCAGCATTTT. Translating it yields CASSLGQPTGGGQPQHF.

This clonotype occurred many times. The chain combines TRBV3-1 with TRBJ2-1; TRBD2 matches 7 bases. CDR3 length equals 16 residues. Germline lookup yields CDR1 LGHDT and CDR2 YNNKEL (reference sequence). With V trimmed by 0 bases and J by 5 bases, 7 bases remained unmatched. The CDR3 sequence: CASSQDWSSGDNEQFF. The CDR3 DNA reads TGTGCCAGCAGCCAAGATTGGTCTAGCGGTGACAATGAGCAGTTCTTC.

The chain combines TRBV14 with TRBJ2-7; 7 bases align to TRBD2. CDR1 is SGHDN and CDR2 is FVKESK in the germline V gene. This CDR3 has 15 amino acids. The V and J ends lost 1 base and 4 bases, in that order; junction bases with no gene match: 7. The CDR3 DNA reads TGTGCCAGCAGCCAAGGCTGGACTAGGAGGTACGAGCAGTACTTC. Translation: CASSQGWTRRYEQYF. The whole variable domain, remainder taken from reference TRBV14 and TRBJ2-7, is EAGVTQFPSHSVIEKGQTVTLRCDPISGHDNLYWYRRVMGKEIKFLLHFVKESKQDESGMPNNRFLAERTGGTYSTLKVQPAELEDSGVYFCASSQGWTRRYEQYFGPGTRLTVT.

This clonotype was observed a handful of times. V and J are TRBV20-1 and TRBJ1-2, with 7 bases that match TRBD1. There are 15 residues in the CDR3. V was pared by 3 bases and J by 5 bases, with 12 bases of the junction left unmatched. Germline lookup yields CDR1 DFQATT and CDR2 SNEGSKA (reference sequence). In DNA, the CDR3 is TGCAGTGCTAGTCGATTGGCAGGGGGATATTATGGCTACACCTTC. This gives the protein CSASRLAGGYYGYTF.

The CDR3 coding sequence is TGCGCCAGCAGCTTGGATCCAGGGCCCCAAGAGACCCAGTACTTC. Its translation: CASSLDPGPQETQYF. The chain employs TRBV5-1 and TRBJ2-5, with D possibly TRBD1 on 5 matching bases. CDR3 length equals 15 residues. Looked up from germline, CDR1 is SGHRS and CDR2 is YFSETQ. V was shortened by 0 bases and J by 1 base, with 10 bases between the two germline ends.

This clonotype has ten or more counts. The chain combines TRBV3-1 with TRBJ2-5; TRBD2 aligns across 7 bases. The trim removed 0 bases at V and 13 bases at J, leaving 11 bases unmatched. The CDR3 covers 14 residues. Germline V gene data show CDR1 as LGHDT and CDR2 as YNNKEL (reference sequence). The CDR3 coding sequence is TGTGCCAGCAGCCAAGATACCCGAACTAGCGTACGGTACTTC. Its protein product is CASSQDTRTSVRYF.

This clonotype has a handful of counts. The V call is TRBV29-1, the J call TRBJ1-2; weak D call: TRBD1 (6 bases). Germline V gives CDR1 SQVTM, CDR2 ANQGSEA. This CDR3 has 11 residues. Trimming took off 6 bases at V and 5 bases at J, with 10 bases between the two ends. The DNA for the CDR3 is TGCAGCGTGGGGGGCAGTTATGGCTACACCTTC. Amino acids: CSVGGSYGYTF.

This clonotype has ten or more counts. The CDR3 sequence: CASSYPTSGKYNEQFF. CDR3 sequence (DNA): TGTGCCAGCAGTTACCCCACTAGCGGGAAATACAATGAGCAGTTCTTC. The genes are TRBV6-2 or TRBV6-3 and TRBJ2-1; 10 positions agree with TRBD2. Germline V gene sequence: CDR1 MNHEY, CDR2 SVGEGT. Trimming at V came to 2 bases and at J to 4 bases, leaving 5 bases not matched to a gene. CDR3 length equals 16 residues.

There are a few counts of this clonotype. The V call is TRBV20-1, the J call TRBJ2-7; TRBD1 might be the D (5 bases). Per the germline V gene, CDR1 is DFQATT and CDR2 is SNEGSKA (reference sequence). The CDR3 totals 13 residues. V lost 0 bases and J lost 2, with 8 bases in between. The CDR3 bases are TGCAGTGCTAGAGATCAGGGAACCTACGAGCAGTACTTC. Protein: CSARDQGTYEQYF.

This clonotype was found many times. This rearrangement joins TRBV6-4 to TRBJ2-3; D call uncertain. The V and J ends lost 3 bases and 3 bases respectively, with 7 bases between them. This CDR3 region has 13 residues. Germline assignment: CDR1 MRHNA and CDR2 SNTAGT. In nucleotides, the CDR3 is TGTGCCAGCAGTGATAAGGGTACAGATACGCAGTATTTT. Encoded protein: CASSDKGTDTQYF.

In its sample, this clonotype was seen a few times. The chain carries TRBV4-3 and TRBJ1-1; perhaps TRBD1 as D (5 bases). CDR3 size: 16 residues. Germline V CDR1 and CDR2: LGHNA, YSLEER. V lost 4 bases and J 1 base, leaving 16 bases between the germline ends. The CDR3 nucleotides are TGCGCCAGCAGCCTTATACCAGGGAGCCCGAACACTGAAGCTTTCTTT. Translated, it gives CASSLIPGSPNTEAFF.

The CDR3 nucleotides read TGTGCCAGCAGCTCTACGACGCCCTATATTAAGCAGTTCTTC. Protein sequence: CASSSTTPYIKQFF. V usage is TRBV11-2 and J usage is TRBJ2-1; D not certain. This CDR3 has 14 amino acids. With 4 bases removed from V and 11 bases from J, the gap between germline ends came to 18 bases. Germline-derived CDR1 and CDR2 are SGHAT and FQNNGV.

This clonotype was seen a few times. The CDR3, as DNA: TGTGCCAGCAGTTGGAGGACAGTAGGCATGAACACTGAAGCTTTCTTT. Protein product: CASSWRTVGMNTEAFF. The V call is TRBV27, the J call TRBJ1-1; possible D gene TRBD1, 6 bases. This CDR3 is 16 amino acids long. Germline V gene lookup returns CDR1 MNHEY and CDR2 SMNVEV (reference sequence). The V end lost 4 bases, the J end lost 0 bases, and 15 bases lay between the germline ends.

J is TRBJ2-3 and V is TRBV7-9; D may be TRBD1 (5 bases). The CDR3 loop spans 16 amino acids. Trimming removed 5 bases at V and 0 bases at J, with 15 bases between. Germline V gives CDR1 SEHNR, CDR2 FQNEAQ (reference sequence). CDR3 coding DNA: TGTGCCAGCAGCGCCCGAACGACAGTTAGCACAGATACGCAGTATTTT. As protein: CASSARTTVSTDTQYF.

The J gene is TRBJ2-7, the V gene TRBV5-1; possibly TRBD1 for D (5 bases). This CDR3 spans 16 amino acids. Germline CDR1 and CDR2: SGHRS and YFSETQ. The V end lost 0 bases, the J end lost 1 base, and 14 bases lay between the germline ends. The CDR3 region has the DNA TGCGCCAGCAGCTTGGCCGGGCAGGGATTATCCTACGAGCAGTACTTC. Its protein is CASSLAGQGLSYEQYF. The variable domain in full, completed from reference TRBV5-1 and TRBJ2-7, reads KAGVTQTPRYLIKTRGQQVTLSCSPISGHRSVSWYQQTPGQGLQFLFEYFSETQRNKGNFPGRFSGRQFSNSRSEMNVSTLELGDSALYLCASSLAGQGLSYEQYFGPGTRLTVT.